This T cell receptor (beta chain) was captured in a study of regulatory T cells in long-lasting Graves disease (dated by TCRdb to the early 2020s). In terms of the full investigation: Newly diagnosed Graves' disease patients had taken antithyroid drugs for less than 3 months. This study used TCR sequencing and RNA sequencing of peripheral blood to compare persistent Graves' disease patients against newly diagnosed Graves' disease patients. The study was registered as a clinical trial and conducted in China. A total of around 35 samples underwent TCR sequencing, from some 13 patients with persistent Graves' disease and roughly 20 patients with newly diagnosed Graves' disease.

Including the terminal cysteine and phenylalanine, the CDR3 comprises 11 residues. Only the CDR3 part of the read is kept: 33 bases, read in frame from the first base. Looking up the germline V gene yields CDR1 SNHLY and CDR2 FYNNEI. V loses 5 bases of germline sequence and J loses 6 bases, and the interval between the two ends is 7 bases. The time point label, read with the paper, signifies: newly diagnosed GD, antithyroid drugs for less than 3 months. For both TCR sequencing and RNA sequencing, RNA was extracted from PBMCs in TRIzol. The diagnosis of Graves' disease was made according to American Thyroid Association guidelines. Recruitment of patients was carried out at an endocrinology department in Xi'an, China. From each patient, approximately 9.9 milliliters of peripheral blood was collected into an EDTA anticoagulant tube. PBMCs were isolated by Ficoll Paque Plus density gradient separation without further T cell sorting. RNA quality was checked with an Agilent 2100 Bioanalyzer and agarose gel, and concentration with a NanoDrop 2000.

General conclusions and limits of the study: The study examined only peripheral blood because the primary lesion, thyroid tissue, could not be accessed. Persistent patients shared more public clonotypes among themselves (fewer than 3,000) than newly diagnosed patients did (more than 950). Persistent Graves' disease patients showed lower TCR Shannon entropy and fewer highly expanded clones than newly diagnosed patients, suggesting clonal expansion. The authors acknowledged the small sample size as a limitation that may reduce accuracy. Preferential use of TRBV28, TRBJ1-2 and TRBJ2-5 was observed in persistent disease, whereas TRBV20-1 and TRBJ2-1 were favored in newly diagnosed disease. Only the TCR beta chain was sequenced and analyzed.

In this sample, this clonotype turned up a few times. The antigen this receptor binds is unknown. Base qualities were left out, and no much larger clone turns up one base away. Library construction relied on multiplex PCR. TCRdb lists the instrument as Illumina HiSeq 4000. CDR3 regions were amplified by Arm-PCR with iRepertoire HTBI primers to construct TCR beta libraries. Gel purification was performed on PCR products prior to sequencing. In the source study's methods: Gene usage analysis of CDR3 amino acid clonotypes used the approximately 56 TRBV and approximately 13 TRBJ segments found across samples. COPE and FqMerger were used to merge filtered high-quality paired reads into contigs. BLAST was used to align contigs to the IMGT TRBV, TRBD and TRBJ reference genes, and CDR3 was defined following IMGT. Any clonotype with a frequency above 0.1% was counted as a highly expanded clone. Repertoire diversity was measured by Shannon entropy, and V-J evenness by the Gini coefficient. Public clonotypes were defined as clonotypes shared by more than one individual. TCRdb took the public reads, trimmed them with fastp at Q25, ran MiXCR for clone calling and kept in-frame beta chains. Merged by CDR3 protein, the rows form single entries marked with the most common genes and DNA. These V and J calls are TCRdb output, not the study's own analysis. This sample holds approximately 400,000 distinct CDR3 sequences; 15% were observed only once. The leading ten clones occupy over 15% of the sample.

This same sample was also part of a study on T cells in Graves' hyperthyroidism and ophthalmopathy. The second study reports: A patient counted as having stable Graves' hyperthyroidism if no progression to ophthalmopathy occurred over 18 months of follow-up. Hyperthyroidism patients were newly diagnosed, with disease duration under 2 months, and aged 18 to 65 years. The study excluded patients with uncontrolled infections, other autoimmune diseases, pregnancy or lactation. Diagnoses were based on clinical symptoms, serum thyroxine and TRAb, thyroid ultrasound and orbital computed tomography. For the first round of RT-PCR on the TCR CDR3, the HTBI primer set was used together with the Qiagen OneStep RT-PCR kit. Most expanded thyroid clonotypes (frequency above 0.001) were also detected in blood, a finding suggesting that blood repertoires may reflect thyroid immune responses. Ophthalmopathy was separated from stable hyperthyroidism by a 13 V-J signature model, with over 85% sensitivity and just over 81% specificity obtained in cross-validation and 80%/75% obtained in testing. In validation, the model predicted progression to ophthalmopathy with 60% to 71% sensitivity and 72.22% specificity, a median of about six months before onset. To identify TCR V-J signatures that set the groups apart, the researchers used a discovery cohort of more than 95 patients, made up of some 41 with Graves' ophthalmopathy and some 56 with stable Graves' hyperthyroidism. Prospective prediction of ophthalmopathy was tested in an independent validation cohort of 18 to 20 hyperthyroidism patients and around 16 patients who later progressed to ophthalmopathy. The roughly 91 discovery patients were randomly split 7:3 into training and test sets. In more than 5 Graves' hyperthyroidism patients, the study also compared T-cell repertoires from thyroid tissue with T-cell repertoires from blood. Following sampling, methimazole starting at 30 mg daily was given to hyperthyroidism patients, and high-dose intravenous methylprednisolone was given to ophthalmopathy patients. The libraries were constructed in a second round of multiplex PCR and then size-selected and purified. The libraries were sequenced on an Illumina HiSeq2000 using paired-end 100 bp reads. SOAPnuke was used to process the raw data, throwing out any read that contained adapters or uncalled bases, had a mean Phred below 15, or lacked an exact constant-primer or identifier match. COPE v1.2.5 was used to merge the high-quality paired reads, and each unique nucleotide sequence was defined as a clonotype. MiTCR v1.1 was used to align clonotypes to the IMGT TRBV, TRBD and TRBJ reference segments. Analysis was restricted to V-J combinations with a frequency above 0.0001, which covered 98% to 99.2% of repertoires. A TCS score was defined as the ratio between F50 (clonal expansion) and ExV (chaos), using BLOSUM62-based TCRdist between CDR3 peptides within each V-J. Welch's t-statistics and random forest reduced some 510 V-J features to roughly 13, which were used in a naive Bayes classifier (R e1071). Sample size was not statistically predetermined, and blinding of investigators to group allocation was not performed. According to the paper, TCR Vbeta CDR3 sequencing was carried out on more than 120 peripheral blood samples, which came from fewer than 50 ophthalmopathy, about 75 hyperthyroidism and around 17 progressor patients.

Sample: peripheral blood mononuclear cells (PBMCs), taken at new diagnosis, from a patient treated with antithyroid drugs. The V and J genes are TRBV2 and TRBJ1-1; the D gene cannot be named for sure. The sequence derives from a woman aged 25 to 45 with Graves disease. Donor details come from another sample of the same person, matched by shared clones. The sequence in DNA is TGTGCCAGCAGTCAGAATCCTGAAGCTTTCTTT. The encoded protein is CASSQNPEAFF.